The 27 T cell receptor beta chains in this list originate from one sample, sequenced in a study of early T cells in non-severe SARS-CoV-2 infection. TCRdb recomputed calls from the 5' RACE reads with MiXCR, one row per CDR3 protein. The sample holds some 96,000 distinct CDR3 sequences, 13% seen once. The sequencing input was whole blood. The receptors stem from an adult who was a healthcare worker with PCR-confirmed SARS-CoV-2 infection or an uninfected control (not recorded which).

The table lists this clonotype with a count of one. The DNA is omitted, as the CDR3 cannot be located on it reliably, and the CDR3 follows TCRdb's listing. Here the CDR3 reads CASSIRTGASGSCFF. J is TRBJ2-2 and V is TRBV5-1; the D call of TRBD1 is as the table states it, not checked on the DNA. Germline V gives CDR1 SGHRS, CDR2 YFSETQ. With termini counted, the CDR3 has 15 amino acids.

The V and J genes are TRBV28 and TRBJ2-3; 7 bases line up with TRBD2. Germline trimming cut 3 bases from V and 4 bases from J; bases unmatched to any gene: 7. Germline values: CDR1 MDHEN, CDR2 SYDVKM. This CDR3 is built from 15 residues. In nucleotides, the CDR3 is TGTGCCAGCAGTTTCCTGGGCGGGGGATCAGATACGCAGTATTTT. The encoded protein is CASSFLGGGSDTQYF. The whole variable domain, filled in from reference TRBV28 and TRBJ2-3, reads DVKVTQSSRYLVKRTGEKVFLECVQDMDHENMFWYRQDPGLGLRLIYFSYDVKMKEKGDIPEGYSVSREKKERFSLILESASTNQTSMYLCASSFLGGGSDTQYFGPGTRLTVL.

Ten or more counts support this clonotype. The rearrangement uses TRBV7-2 and TRBJ2-3; unclear D gene. Trimming pared 5 bases from V and 7 bases from J, leaving 10 bases between. Looked up from germline, CDR1 is SGHTA and CDR2 is FQGNSA. The CDR3 is made up of 12 amino acids. The CDR3 region has the DNA TGTGCCAGCAGCATTGGTCCAAATACGCAGTATTTT. It yields the protein CASSIGPNTQYF.

The V gene is TRBV9, the J gene TRBJ2-5; D is perhaps TRBD1 or TRBD2 (6 bases each). CDR3 length: 14 amino acids. Germline V gene data show CDR1 as SGDLS and CDR2 as YYNGEE. V lost 2 bases, J lost 4 bases, and 12 bases lay in between. This CDR3 reads CASSVRGGSETQYF. The CDR3 region has the DNA TGTGCCAGCAGCGTCCGAGGGGGGTCAGAGACCCAGTACTTC.

CDR3 sequence (DNA): TGTGCCAGCGAGAGGGGGCCGGGAGCCGGGGAGCTGTTTTTT. This sequence encodes CASERGPGAGELFF. The chain combines TRBV27 with TRBJ2-2, with D possibly matching TRBD1 (7 bases). This CDR3 is 14 amino acids long. Trimming took off 8 bases at V and 6 bases at J, with 16 bases between the two ends. From germline, CDR1 is MNHEY and CDR2 SMNVEV (reference sequence).

This clonotype was counted ten times or more. The CDR3 sequence: CASSFMSNQPQHF. DNA for the CDR3: TGTGCCAGCAGTTTCATGTCCAATCAGCCCCAGCATTTT. V gene TRBV28 combines with J gene TRBJ1-5; no definite D call. This CDR3 contains 13 residues. Germline-derived CDR1 and CDR2 are MDHEN and SYDVKM. V dropped 3 bases and J dropped 3 bases, with 6 bases sitting between them.

This chain links TRBV24-1 with TRBJ2-1; possibly TRBD1 or TRBD2 for D (5 bases each). Germline V gene sequence: CDR1 KGHDR, CDR2 SFDVKD. Deletions cut 5 bases from V and 9 bases from J, with 10 bases between. This CDR3 has 12 amino acids. The CDR3 loop is CATSGGSGEQFF. The CDR3 nucleotides read TGTGCCACCAGTGGGGGGTCGGGTGAGCAGTTCTTC.

The rearrangement joins TRBV7-8 to TRBJ2-3; possibly TRBD1 or TRBD2 for D (6 bases each). The V end was cut by 5 bases, the J end by 7 bases, with 13 bases between. The CDR3 is 13 amino acids. Germline V gene data show CDR1 as SGHVS and CDR2 as FQNEAQ. The CDR3 is CASSTGGGNTQYF. CDR3 in DNA: TGTGCCAGCAGCACCGGAGGGGGTAATACGCAGTATTTT.

The chain couples TRBV18 to TRBJ2-7; D remains ambiguous. The germline V gene encodes CDR1 KGHSH and CDR2 LQKENI. The CDR3 has 12 residues. V was shortened by 3 bases and J by 4 bases, with 7 bases between the two germline ends. CDR3: CASSPRPYEQYF. CDR3 nucleotide sequence: TGTGCCAGCTCACCGCGCCCATACGAGCAGTACTTC.

This clonotype was counted at least ten times. The rearrangement links TRBV20-1 to TRBJ1-1; tentative D call: TRBD1 (5 bases). This CDR3 comprises 13 residues. Germline lookup yields CDR1 DFQATT and CDR2 SNEGSKA (reference sequence). The V end lost 5 bases, the J end lost 1 base, and 11 bases lay between the germline ends. DNA of the CDR3: TGCAGTGCTGAATTCAGGGAGAACACTGAAGCTTTCTTT. It encodes CSAEFRENTEAFF.

This clonotype was seen at least ten times. V usage is TRBV18 and J usage is TRBJ2-3; 9 positions agree with TRBD2. The CDR3 consists of 16 residues. CDR1 is KGHSH, CDR2 LQKENI, per germline. Germline trimming cut 2 bases from V and 7 bases from J; bases unmatched to any gene: 10. The CDR3, as DNA: TGTGCCAGCTCACCAACTCAACTAGCGGGTGAAAATACGCAGTATTTT. It yields the protein CASSPTQLAGENTQYF.

The J gene is TRBJ1-2, the V gene TRBV12-3 or TRBV12-4, with no clear D. V shed 5 bases and J shed 7 bases, with 14 bases lying between them. The CDR3 totals 13 residues. The CDR3 region is CASSPPGSSGYTF. CDR3 nucleotide sequence: TGTGCCAGCAGTCCCCCTGGGTCGAGTGGCTACACCTTC.

This clonotype has ten or more counts. The V gene is TRBV11-2, the J gene TRBJ2-1; possibly TRBD2 for D (6 bases). With 1 base removed from V and 5 bases from J, the gap between germline ends came to 18 bases. Looked up from germline, CDR1 is SGHAT and CDR2 is FQNNGV. This CDR3 has 17 residues. The CDR3 protein is CASSLGRGMRDNNEQFF. DNA for the CDR3: TGTGCCAGCAGCTTAGGGCGGGGAATGAGGGATAACAATGAGCAGTTCTTC.

The sample holds many counts of this clonotype. The chain is built from TRBV11-2 and TRBJ2-7; D is possibly TRBD1 or TRBD2 (7 bases each). V lost 5 bases and J lost 6, with 17 bases in between. In germline, CDR1 is SGHAT, CDR2 FQNNGV. The CDR3 totals 14 residues. CDR3 in amino acids: CASSRGAGGAEQYF. As DNA, the CDR3 is TGTGCCAGCAGCCGGGGGGCAGGGGGTGCCGAGCAGTACTTC.

This clonotype was seen ten or more times. The gene calls are TRBV6-4 and TRBJ1-5, with D uncertain. The CDR3 length is 14 residues. V lost 4 bases and J lost 5, with 12 bases in between. Germline CDR1 MRHNA, CDR2 SNTAGT. In DNA, the CDR3 is TGTGCCAGCAGTGTATCGGGCATGGATCAGCCCCAGCATTTT. It yields the protein CASSVSGMDQPQHF.

This clonotype was counted ten times or more. V and J are TRBV5-1 and TRBJ2-3; weak D call: TRBD2 (5 bases). CDR3 length: 16 amino acids. V was trimmed by 0 bases and J by 2 bases, leaving 13 bases between them. Germline V gene sequence: CDR1 SGHRS, CDR2 YFSETQ. This chain's CDR3 is CASSLAGGSNTDTQYF. CDR3 DNA: TGCGCCAGCAGCTTGGCCGGAGGTTCAAACACAGATACGCAGTATTTT.

This clonotype was counted at least ten times. This sequence joins TRBV6-1 and TRBJ1-2; D may be TRBD1 (6 bases). Germline assignment: CDR1 MNHNS and CDR2 SASEGT. This CDR3 region has 14 residues. V dropped 4 bases and J dropped 6 bases, with 15 bases sitting between them. The CDR3: CASSVDSLRDGYTF. Here the CDR3 DNA reads TGTGCCAGCAGTGTGGACAGTCTGAGGGATGGCTACACCTTC.

This clonotype has only a few counts. This rearrangement joins TRBV10-3 to TRBJ2-3; tentatively, D is TRBD1 or TRBD2 (6 bases each). In germline, CDR1 is ENHRY, CDR2 SYGVKD. V gave up 11 bases and J gave up 3 bases, with 15 bases separating them. The length of the CDR3 is 13 residues. The CDR3 sequence: CAAMSGATDTQYF. CDR3 bases: TGTGCCGCCATGTCGGGGGCGACAGATACGCAGTATTTT.

In its sample, this clonotype was seen many times. The gene calls are TRBV5-4 and TRBJ1-1; 9 positions match TRBD1. V lost 4 bases to trimming and J lost 6 bases; unmatched junction nucleotides: 7. The V gene's germline CDR1 is SGHNT and CDR2 YYREEE (reference sequence). This CDR3 region has 14 residues. The CDR3 bases are TGTGCCAGCAGCCGGGACAGGGTGAGGGCTGAAGCTTTCTTT. It translates to CASSRDRVRAEAFF. Supplemented by reference TRBV5-4 and TRBJ1-1, the full variable domain reads ETGVTQSPTHLIKTRGQQVTLRCSSQSGHNTVSWYQQALGQGPQFIFQYYREEENGRGNFPPRFSGLQFPNYSSELNVNALELDDSALYLCASSRDRVRAEAFFGQGTRLTVV.

This clonotype was detected ten times or more. The rearrangement links TRBV28 to TRBJ2-7; TRBD1 matches at 7 bases. The germline V gene encodes CDR1 MDHEN and CDR2 SYDVKM. Germline trimming cut 2 bases from V and 7 bases from J; bases unmatched to any gene: 5. CDR3 length: 13 residues. In nucleotides, the CDR3 is TGTGCCAGCAGTTTAGGGGACAGTCCGGAGCAGTACTTC. Encoded protein: CASSLGDSPEQYF.

This clonotype was detected many times. V gene TRBV11-2 combines with J gene TRBJ1-1; TRBD1 might be the D (6 bases). Trimming cost V 8 bases and J 2 bases, with 15 bases left between them. The CDR3 is 14 residues long. Germline lookup yields CDR1 SGHAT and CDR2 FQNNGV. CDR3 coding DNA: TGTGCCAGCCCCAGGGGCACACCTAACACTGAAGCTTTCTTT. Its translation is CASPRGTPNTEAFF.

This sequence joins TRBV2 and TRBJ2-7; D remains ambiguous. Trimming removed 5 bases from V and 1 base from J, with 9 bases in between. The germline V gene has CDR1 SNHLY and CDR2 FYNNEI. This CDR3 comprises 13 residues. The CDR3 DNA reads as TGTGCCAGCAGTCAGGAAAGTTCCTACGAGCAGTACTTC. This gives the protein CASSQESSYEQYF.

This clonotype was counted ten times or more. The rearrangement joins TRBV7-9 to TRBJ1-2; maybe TRBD1 (6 bases). The V gene's germline CDR1 is SEHNR and CDR2 FQNEAQ (reference sequence). V was pared by 4 bases and J by 8 bases, with 11 bases between. The CDR3 contains 12 residues. CDR3 loop: CASSSGDFGYTF. DNA for the CDR3: TGTGCCAGCAGCTCAGGGGATTTCGGCTACACCTTC.

The chain is built from TRBV21-1 and TRBJ1-1. TRBV21-1 is described as a pseudogene. The CDR3 has 15 amino acids. The CDR3 DNA sequence: TGTGCCAGACCGTGCCCTGCGGCTAAGGACACTGAAGCTTTCTTT. This sequence encodes CARPCPAAKDTEAFF.

This clonotype was picked up many times. V and J are TRBV11-2 and TRBJ2-3; D remains ambiguous. V was clipped by 5 bases and J by 2 bases, with 17 bases between them. The CDR3 consists of 16 residues. The germline CDR1 and CDR2 sequences are SGHAT and FQNNGV. CDR3 sequence reads: CASSPRPWSYTDTQYF. The CDR3 nucleotides are TGTGCCAGCAGCCCCCGACCGTGGAGTTACACAGATACGCAGTATTTT.

This rearrangement joins TRBV7-2 to TRBJ2-4; D possibly corresponds to TRBD1 (6 bases). Germline CDR1 SGHTA, CDR2 FQGNSA. V was pared by 4 bases and J by 15 bases, with 16 bases between. CDR3 size: 12 residues. CDR3 region: CASSSVAGVRYF. CDR3 DNA: TGTGCCAGCAGCTCCGTGGCAGGGGTTCGGTACTTC.

This clonotype was recorded a few times. The V gene is TRBV5-1, the J gene TRBJ2-1; 7 bases fit TRBD2. Per germline, CDR1 SGHRS and CDR2 YFSETQ. This CDR3 spans 15 amino acids. The trim removed 3 bases at V and 0 bases at J, leaving 3 bases unmatched. The chain's CDR3 is CASSSGTTSYNEQFF. DNA for the CDR3: TGCGCCAGCAGCTCCGGGACTACCTCCTACAATGAGCAGTTCTTC.